This TCR beta chain emerged from a study of T cell changes during pregnancy in multiple sclerosis (dated by TCRdb to between 2019 and 2020). At the level of the whole study: Changes in the T cell repertoire over the course of pregnancy were examined in this study in women with multiple sclerosis.

As to this clone: Its antigen is unknown. Base qualities are not at hand, and no much larger clone is one base apart.

The library was produced with the immunoSEQ multiplex PCR assay. The table comes from immuneACCESS by way of TCRdb, which keeps in-frame sequences with V and J called. Part of the clones is missing from these tables; in studies checked, under half for an unresolved V gene and the rest for unknown reasons. A total of tens of thousands of clones appear in this sample, 90% of them only once. In total, the top ten clones hold 0.7% of the sample. The germline V gene (reference sequence) sets CDR1 to SGHNT and CDR2 to YYREEE. The CDR3 sequence holds 17 residues, the cysteine and phenylalanine included. The only DNA kept is the CDR3, 51 bases in frame from the first base. V is cut back by 4 bases and J by 2 bases, with 13 bases in the junction unmatched.

This TCR derives from a female donor with multiple sclerosis, enrolled in a pregnancy study. The sample in question was CD4+ T cells from peripheral blood mononuclear cells, obtained before pregnancy. The chain employs TRBV5-4 and TRBJ2-7; TRBD1 lines up with 9 middle nucleotides. The nucleotide sequence reads TGTGCCAGCAGCACACAGGGGGCGCGTAGTATCCCCTACGAGCAGTACTTC. The encoded protein is CASSTQGARSIPYEQYF.